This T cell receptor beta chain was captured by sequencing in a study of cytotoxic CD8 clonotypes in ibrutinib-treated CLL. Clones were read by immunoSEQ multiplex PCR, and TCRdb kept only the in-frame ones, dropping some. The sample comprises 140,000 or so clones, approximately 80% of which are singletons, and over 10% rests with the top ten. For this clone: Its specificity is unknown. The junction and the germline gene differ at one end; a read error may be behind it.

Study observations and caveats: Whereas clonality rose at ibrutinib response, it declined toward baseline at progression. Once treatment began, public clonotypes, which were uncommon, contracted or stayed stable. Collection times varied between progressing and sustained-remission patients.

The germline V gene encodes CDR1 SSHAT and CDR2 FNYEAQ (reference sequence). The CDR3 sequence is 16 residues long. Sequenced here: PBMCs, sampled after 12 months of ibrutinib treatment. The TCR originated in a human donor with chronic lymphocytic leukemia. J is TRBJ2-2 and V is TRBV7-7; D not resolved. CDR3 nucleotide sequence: TGTGCTAGCAGCCCATGGGGTGGCGGAGCCCCCGGGGAGCTGTTTTTT. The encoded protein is CASSPWGGGAPGELFF.